Listed below are T cell receptor beta chains from one sample, sequenced in a study of blood T cell repertoires in COVID-19. Only in-frame clones appear in the TCRdb table, and some are missing; sequencing was by immunoSEQ multiplex PCR. This repertoire shows about 100,000 clones, around 83% found once; its top ten account for 4.3%. The sample comprised peripheral blood. The receptors shown here come from a man aged 65-85 years with acute or convalescent COVID-19. Each CDR3 is given with its conserved first and last residue. D genes are given only for firm matches. Clone sizes are given selectively: once, few, many, or a class where the clone is expanded.

. | TRBJ1-4 | . | TRBV5-1 | TGCGCCAGCAGCTACACGACAGACGGAAAACTGTTTTTT | CASSYTTDGKLFF
TRBD1 | TRBJ1-5 | . | TRBV2 | TGTGCCAGCAGTAGACAGGGGGTGGGCAATCAGCCCCAGCATTTT | CASSRQGVGNQPQHF
. | TRBJ1-3 | . | TRBV5-6 | TGTGCCAGCACCTCGGGAAACACCATATATTTT | CASTSGNTIYF
TRBD2 | TRBJ2-3 | . | TRBV5-4 | TGTGCCAGCAGCCGGGAGACTAGCGGGGGCGATACGCAGTATTTT | CASSRETSGGDTQYF
. | TRBJ2-2 | . | TRBV4-3 | TGCGCCAGCAGCCCGGAGGGGGGGTTCACCGGGGAGCTGTTTTTT | CASSPEGGFTGELFF
. | TRBJ2-2 | . | TRBV6-5 | TGTGCCGGCAGCACAAACCCTTCCACCGGGGAGCTGTTTTTT | CAGSTNPSTGELFF
TRBD2 | TRBJ2-7 | . | TRBV28 | TGTGCCAGCAAGGGCGGGGGGAGCTCCTACGAGCAGTACTTC | CASKGGGSSYEQYF
. | TRBJ1-1 | . | TRBV9 | TGTGCCAGCAGCGCCCAGGGGAACACTGAAGCTTTCTTT | CASSAQGNTEAFF
. | TRBJ1-2 | few | TRBV2 | TGTGCCAGCAGTGAAGGTAGCAGCAACTATGGCTACACCTTC | CASSEGSSNYGYTF
. | TRBJ1-4 | . | TRBV5-4 | TGTGCCAGCAGCTTGGGAGGAGCAACTAATGAAAAACTGTTTTTT | CASSLGGATNEKLFF
. | TRBJ2-5 | . | TRBV5-5 | TGTGCCAGCAGCTTAAGTGGGCCGAAGTTACAAGAGACCCAGTACTTC | CASSLSGPKLQETQYF
. | TRBJ2-2 | . | TRBV25-1 | TGTGCCAGCAGTGACCACAGGGTCTCCGGGGAGCTGTTTTTT | CASSDHRVSGELFF
. | TRBJ2-7 | once | TRBV11-2 | TGTGCCAGCAGCTTAACTCATAACCACGAGCAGTACTTC | CASSLTHNHEQYF
. | TRBJ1-6 | few | TRBV7-3 | TGTGCCAGCAGCTTAACAAAGGCAGGGGCTCCCTCACCCCTCCACTTT | CASSLTKAGAPSPLHF
. | TRBJ2-2 | . | TRBV4-1 | TGCGCCAGCAGCCAAGATCCAAAAGGGAGAACCGGGGAGCTGTTTTTT | CASSQDPKGRTGELFF
. | TRBJ2-3 | once | TRBV5-6 | TGTGCCAGCAGCTTGGGGGCGCTAACAGCAGATACGCAGTATTTT | CASSLGALTADTQYF
. | TRBJ1-5 | . | TRBV3-1/TRBV3-2 | TGTGCCAGCAGCCAAGGGGGAGGGTCGAGCAATCAGCCCCAGCATTTT | CASSQGGGSSNQPQHF
TRBD1 | TRBJ1-5 | . | TRBV5-1 | TGCGCCAGCAGCCCTGGACAGGTGGCAAATCAGCCCCAGCATTTT | CASSPGQVANQPQHF
. | TRBJ2-2 | . | TRBV3-1/TRBV3-2 | TGTGCCAGCAGCCAAGAAACTAGTGCAATCCCCGGGGAGCTGTTTTTT | CASSQETSAIPGELFF
TRBD1 | TRBJ2-7 | . | TRBV19 | TGTGCCAGTAGAGACAGGGCTTGGGAGCAGTACTTC | CASRDRAWEQYF
. | TRBJ1-2 | . | TRBV2 | TGTGCCAGCAGTGAATTGGCAATCTATGGCTACACCTTC | CASSELAIYGYTF
. | TRBJ2-6 | . | TRBV7-3 | TGTGCCAGCAGTTTACCGGGACTCCAGAGCTCTGGGGCCAACGTCCTGACTTTC | CASSLPGLQSSGANVLTF
TRBD1 | TRBJ2-5 | . | TRBV25-1 | TGTGCCATAGGGGTGGGACAGGGGGCTAGAGAGACCCAGTACTTC | CAIGVGQGARETQYF
. | TRBJ2-1 | . | TRBV7-9 | TGTGCCAGCAGCGCGGGACTGGATTACAATGAGCAGTTCTTC | CASSAGLDYNEQFF
. | TRBJ1-5 | . | TRBV11-2 | TGTGCCAGCAGCTCGCAGGTGGATCAGCCCCAGCATTTT | CASSSQVDQPQHF
. | TRBJ1-2 | . | TRBV5-1 | TGCGCCAGCAGCTTTACAGGGTATGGCTACACCTTC | CASSFTGYGYTF
TRBD1 | TRBJ1-5 | . | TRBV5-1 | TGCGCCAGCAGCTTGGGGGGACAGGGCAATCAGCCCCAGCATTTT | CASSLGGQGNQPQHF
TRBD1 | TRBJ1-1 | . | TRBV14 | TGTGCCAGCAGCCTAGGGACAGCCCAAATGAACACTGAAGCTTTCTTT | CASSLGTAQMNTEAFF
TRBD2 | TRBJ2-1 | once | TRBV5-1 | TGCGCCAGCAGCCTCATAGGGACTAGCACCAACAATGAGCAGTTCTTC | CASSLIGTSTNNEQFF
TRBD2 | TRBJ2-1 | . | TRBV4-1 | TGCGCCAGCAGCCAAGATATACAGCGGGGGGAGGTCTGGGAGCAGTTCTTC | CASSQDIQRGEVWEQFF
. | TRBJ1-2 | . | TRBV5-3 | TGTGCCAGGGACGGGGGGCGAGTCTATGGCTACACCTTC | CARDGGRVYGYTF
TRBD2 | TRBJ2-3 | . | TRBV27 | TGTGCCAGCAGCCAAAAGCGGGGAAGCACAGATACGCAGTATTTT | CASSQKRGSTDTQYF
. | TRBJ1-5 | few | TRBV10-3 | TGTGCCATCAGTGATGAGGGCTCGGGCAATCAGCCCCAGCATTTT | CAISDEGSGNQPQHF
TRBD2 | TRBJ2-3 | . | TRBV9 | TGTGCCAGCAGCGTAGCGGGGGGGAGCACAGATACGCAGTATTTT | CASSVAGGSTDTQYF
TRBD1 | TRBJ1-2 | . | TRBV9 | TGTGCCAGCAGCTTCACAGGGGGCGCGAACTATGGCTACACCTTC | CASSFTGGANYGYTF
. | TRBJ1-2 | few | TRBV3-1/TRBV3-2 | TGTGCCAGCAGCCCCCTGACAGATAACTATGGCTACACCTTC | CASSPLTDNYGYTF
TRBD1 | TRBJ1-4 | . | TRBV23-1 | TGCGCCAGCAGTCAATACACCGGGACAGGGGGTGAAAAACTGTTTTTT | CASSQYTGTGGEKLFF
TRBD1 | TRBJ2-2 | . | TRBV18 | TGTGCCAGCTCACCACCGACAGGGTCGGTCACCGGGGAGCTGTTTTTT | CASSPPTGSVTGELFF
. | TRBJ2-5 | . | TRBV7-3 | TGTGCCAGCAGCCCGGGACATCGGGAGACCCAGTACTTC | CASSPGHRETQYF
TRBD1 | TRBJ1-5 | . | TRBV27 | TGTGCCAGCAGTTACGGACAGGGCTATCAGCCCCAGCATTTT | CASSYGQGYQPQHF
TRBD1 | TRBJ1-1 | . | TRBV11-1 | TGTGCCAGCAGCTTAGGGCTGTGGACAGGGAACACTGAAGCTTTCTTT | CASSLGLWTGNTEAFF
. | TRBJ1-5 | . | TRBV6-1 | TGTGCCAGCAGTATACCCGGAGAGGGTCAGCCCCAGCATTTT | CASSIPGEGQPQHF
. | TRBJ1-3 | . | TRBV28 | TGTGCCAGCAGTTCATCAGGGTTGGGAAACACCATATATTTT | CASSSSGLGNTIYF
TRBD2 | TRBJ2-3 | . | TRBV4-2 | TGTGCCAGCAGCCAAGATACTAGCGGGGGGCAAGCAGATACGCAGTATTTT | CASSQDTSGGQADTQYF
. | TRBJ1-1 | . | TRBV5-1 | TGCGCCAGCAGCTTGTCCGGGGTGGGAACTGAAGCTTTCTTT | CASSLSGVGTEAFF
. | TRBJ2-3 | . | TRBV5-1 | TGCGCCAGCAGCTTGGTTTCCCCCCCGGCCGGAGGTGACCGCACAGATACGCAGTATTTT | CASSLVSPPAGGDRTDTQYF